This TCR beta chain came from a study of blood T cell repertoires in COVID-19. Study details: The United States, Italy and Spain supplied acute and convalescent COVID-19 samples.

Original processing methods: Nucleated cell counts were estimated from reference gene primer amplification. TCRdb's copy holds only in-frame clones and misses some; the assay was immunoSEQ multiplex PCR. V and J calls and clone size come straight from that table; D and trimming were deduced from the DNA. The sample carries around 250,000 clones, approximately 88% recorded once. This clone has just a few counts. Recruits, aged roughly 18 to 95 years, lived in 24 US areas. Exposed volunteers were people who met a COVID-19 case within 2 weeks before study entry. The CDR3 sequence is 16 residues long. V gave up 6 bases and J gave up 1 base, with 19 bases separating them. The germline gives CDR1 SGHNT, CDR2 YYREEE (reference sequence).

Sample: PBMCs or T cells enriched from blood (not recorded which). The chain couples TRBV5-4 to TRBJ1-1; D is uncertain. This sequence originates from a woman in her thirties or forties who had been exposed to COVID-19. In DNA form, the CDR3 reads TGTGCCAGCAAACCAATGGGAGGATTGGGGAACACTGAAGCTTTCTTT. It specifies CASKPMGGLGNTEAFF.